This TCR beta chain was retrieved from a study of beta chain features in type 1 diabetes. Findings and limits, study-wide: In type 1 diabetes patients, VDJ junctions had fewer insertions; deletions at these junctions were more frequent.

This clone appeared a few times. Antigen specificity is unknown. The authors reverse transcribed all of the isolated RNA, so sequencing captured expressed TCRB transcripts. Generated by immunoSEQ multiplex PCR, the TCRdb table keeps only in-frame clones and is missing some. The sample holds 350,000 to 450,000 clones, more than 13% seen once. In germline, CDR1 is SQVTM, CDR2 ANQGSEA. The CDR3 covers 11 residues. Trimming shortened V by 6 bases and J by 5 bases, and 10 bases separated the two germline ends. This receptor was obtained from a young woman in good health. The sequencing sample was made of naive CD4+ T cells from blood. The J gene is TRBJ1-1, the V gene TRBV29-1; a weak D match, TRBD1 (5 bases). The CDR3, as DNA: TGCAGCGTGGGGCTCTGGACTGAAGCTTTCTTT. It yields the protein CSVGLWTEAFF.